The T cell receptor beta chain described here comes from a study of T cell clonotyping in hematopoietic cell transplantation. Per the germline V gene, CDR1 is SGHVS and CDR2 is FNYEAQ. The V gene end was trimmed by 2 bases and the J gene end by 6 bases; junction bases not matched to a gene: 3. The CDR3 spans 13 residues. Clones were read by immunoSEQ multiplex PCR, and TCRdb kept only the in-frame ones, dropping some. The repertoire holds roughly 12,000 clones, around 93% seen once, with roughly 0.79% in the top ten. The V gene is TRBV7-6, the J gene TRBJ1-1; 7 positions agree with TRBD1. This receptor was identified in a woman between 45 and 60 years old in good health. Some clones in this sample may be carry-over from other donors' samples. The source material was peripheral blood mononuclear cells. CDR3 sequence reads: CASSLHQGAEAFF. DNA for the CDR3: TGTGCCAGCAGCTTACATCAGGGGGCTGAAGCTTTCTTT.